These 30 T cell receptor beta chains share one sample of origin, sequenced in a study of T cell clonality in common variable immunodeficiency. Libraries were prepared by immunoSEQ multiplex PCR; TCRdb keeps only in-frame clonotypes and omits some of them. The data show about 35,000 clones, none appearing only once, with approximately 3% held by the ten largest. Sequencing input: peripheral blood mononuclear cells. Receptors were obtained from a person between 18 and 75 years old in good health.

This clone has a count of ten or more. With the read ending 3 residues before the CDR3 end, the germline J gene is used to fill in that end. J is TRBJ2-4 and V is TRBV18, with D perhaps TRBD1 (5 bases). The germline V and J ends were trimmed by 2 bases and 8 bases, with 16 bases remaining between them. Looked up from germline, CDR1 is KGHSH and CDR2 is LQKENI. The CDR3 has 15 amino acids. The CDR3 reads CASSPFLAGHDIQYF. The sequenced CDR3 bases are TGTGCCAGCTCACCATTCTTGGCAGGGCACGACATT.

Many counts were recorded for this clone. The CDR3 DNA, read in part, is TGTGCCAGCGGGGGACTAGCGCTTAGCACAGATACG. It codes for CASGGLALSTDT. The whole CDR3 sequence is CASGGLALSTDTQYF. The V and J genes are TRBV2 and TRBJ2-3, with 10 bases identical to TRBD2. The read comes to an end 3 residues before the CDR3 does, leaving the germline J gene to fill in the end. V lost 8 bases to trimming and J lost 0 bases; unmatched junction nucleotides: 5. In germline, CDR1 is SNHLY, CDR2 FYNNEI. The CDR3 has 15 residues.

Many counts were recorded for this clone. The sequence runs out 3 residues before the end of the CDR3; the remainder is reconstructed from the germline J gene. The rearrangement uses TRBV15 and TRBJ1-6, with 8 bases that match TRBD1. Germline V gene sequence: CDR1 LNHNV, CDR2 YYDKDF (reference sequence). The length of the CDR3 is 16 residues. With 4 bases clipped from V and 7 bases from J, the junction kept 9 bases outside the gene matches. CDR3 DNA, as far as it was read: TGTGCCACCAGCATTAGGACAGGGTGGAGGAATTCACCC. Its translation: CATSIRTGWRNSP. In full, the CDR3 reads CATSIRTGWRNSPLHF.

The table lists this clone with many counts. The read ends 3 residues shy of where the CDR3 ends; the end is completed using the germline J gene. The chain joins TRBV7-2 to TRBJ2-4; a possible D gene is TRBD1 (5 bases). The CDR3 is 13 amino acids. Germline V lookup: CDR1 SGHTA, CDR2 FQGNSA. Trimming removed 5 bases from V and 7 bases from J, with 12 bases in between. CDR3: CASSMAWGNIQYF. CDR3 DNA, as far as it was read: TGTGCCAGCAGCATGGCTTGGGGCAACATT. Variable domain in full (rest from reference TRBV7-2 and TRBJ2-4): GAGVSQSPSNKVTEKGKDVELRCDPISGHTALYWYRQSLGQGLEFLIYFQGNSAPDKSGLPSDRFSAERTGGSVSTLTIQRTQQEDSAVYLCASSMAWGNIQYFGAGTRLSVL.

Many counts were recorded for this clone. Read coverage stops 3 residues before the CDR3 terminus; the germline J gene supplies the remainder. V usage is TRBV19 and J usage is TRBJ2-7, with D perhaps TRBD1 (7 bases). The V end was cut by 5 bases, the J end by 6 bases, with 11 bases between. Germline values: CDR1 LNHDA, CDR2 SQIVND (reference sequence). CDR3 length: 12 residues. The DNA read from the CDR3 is TGTGCCAGTAGTTCAGGGGGGCTCGAG. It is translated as CASSSGGLE. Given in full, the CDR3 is CASSSGGLEQYF.

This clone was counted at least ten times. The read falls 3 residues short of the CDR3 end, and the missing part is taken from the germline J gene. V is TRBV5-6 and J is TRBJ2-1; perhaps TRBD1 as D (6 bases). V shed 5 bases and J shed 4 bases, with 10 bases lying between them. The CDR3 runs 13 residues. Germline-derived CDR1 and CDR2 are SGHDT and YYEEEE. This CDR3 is CASRHRVYNEQFF. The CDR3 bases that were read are TGTGCCAGCAGGCACAGGGTATACAATGAG. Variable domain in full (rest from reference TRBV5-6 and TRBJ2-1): DAGVTQSPTHLIKTRGQQVTLRCSPKSGHDTVSWYQQALGQGPQFIFQYYEEEERQRGNFPDRFSGHQFPNYSSELNVNALLLGDSALYLCASRHRVYNEQFFGPGTRLTVL.

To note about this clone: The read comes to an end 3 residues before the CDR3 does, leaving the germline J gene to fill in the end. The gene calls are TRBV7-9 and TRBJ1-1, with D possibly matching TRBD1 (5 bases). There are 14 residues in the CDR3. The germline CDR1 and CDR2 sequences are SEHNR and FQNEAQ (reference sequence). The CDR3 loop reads CASSPGGQGGGAFF. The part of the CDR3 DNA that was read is TGTGCCAGCAGCCCCGGAGGTCAGGGTGGCGGA.

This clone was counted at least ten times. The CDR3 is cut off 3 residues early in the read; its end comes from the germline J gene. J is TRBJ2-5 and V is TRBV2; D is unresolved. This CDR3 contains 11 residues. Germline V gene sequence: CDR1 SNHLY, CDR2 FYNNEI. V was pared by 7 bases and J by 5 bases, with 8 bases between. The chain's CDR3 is CASNFGETQYF. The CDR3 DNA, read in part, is TGTGCCAGCAACTTCGGGGAGACC. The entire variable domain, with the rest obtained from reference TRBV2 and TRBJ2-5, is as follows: EPEVTQTPSHQVTQMGQEVILRCVPISNHLYFYWYRQILGQKVEFLVSFYNNEISEKSEIFDDQFSVERPDGSNFTLKIRSTKLEDSAMYFCASNFGETQYFGPGTRLLVL.

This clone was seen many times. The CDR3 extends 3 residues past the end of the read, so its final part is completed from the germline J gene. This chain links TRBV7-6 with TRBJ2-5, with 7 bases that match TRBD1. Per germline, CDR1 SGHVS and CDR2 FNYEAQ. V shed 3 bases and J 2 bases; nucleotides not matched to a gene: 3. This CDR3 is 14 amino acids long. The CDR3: CASSLGTAQETQYF. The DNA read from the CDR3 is TGTGCCAGCAGCTTGGGGACAGCACAAGAGACC.

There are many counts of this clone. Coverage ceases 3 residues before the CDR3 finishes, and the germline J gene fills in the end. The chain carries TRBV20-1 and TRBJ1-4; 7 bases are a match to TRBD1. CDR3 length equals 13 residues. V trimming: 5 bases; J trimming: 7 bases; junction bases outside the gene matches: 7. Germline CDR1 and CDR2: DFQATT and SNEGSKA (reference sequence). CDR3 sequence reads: CSARRQGSEKLFF. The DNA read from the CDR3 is TGCAGTGCTCGAAGACAGGGATCTGAAAAA.

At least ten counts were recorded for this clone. Partial CDR3 DNA: TGTGCCAGCACCGTAGGAGACAGGGGGCATGAG. As protein: CASTVGDRGHE. In full, the CDR3 is CASTVGDRGHEQFF. This chain joins TRBV13 and TRBJ2-1; 10 positions agree with TRBD1. The CDR3 is cut off 3 residues early in the read; its end comes from the germline J gene. This CDR3 has 14 residues. Germline CDR1 is PRHDT and CDR2 is FYEKMQ (reference sequence). After removal of 7 bases from V and 8 bases from J, the junction contained 8 bases not matched to a gene.

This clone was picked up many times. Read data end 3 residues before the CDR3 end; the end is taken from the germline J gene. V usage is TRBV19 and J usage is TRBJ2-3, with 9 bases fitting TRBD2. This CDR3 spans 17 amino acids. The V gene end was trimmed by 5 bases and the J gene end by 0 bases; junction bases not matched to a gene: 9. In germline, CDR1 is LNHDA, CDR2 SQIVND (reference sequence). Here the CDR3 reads CASSPPGLAISTDTQYF. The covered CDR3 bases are TGTGCCAGTAGTCCGCCCGGACTAGCGATAAGCACAGATACG.

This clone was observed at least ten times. The part of the CDR3 DNA that was read is TGTGCCAGCAGCTTCCGGGGACTAGCGGGAGTGGAGAATGAG. Translating it yields CASSFRGLAGVENE. The whole CDR3 sequence is CASSFRGLAGVENEQFF. This chain uses TRBV13 with TRBJ2-1, with TRBD2 matching 14 bases. The read stops 3 residues short of the end of the CDR3; the missing end is completed from the germline J gene. Germline V gene data show CDR1 as PRHDT and CDR2 as FYEKMQ (reference sequence). The CDR3 is 17 amino acids. The V gene end was trimmed by 3 bases and the J gene end by 7 bases; junction bases not matched to a gene: 8. Looking up the rest from reference TRBV13 and TRBJ2-1 gives the full variable domain: AAGVIQSPRHLIKEKRETATLKCYPIPRHDTVYWYQQGPGQDPQFLISFYEKMQSDKGSIPDRFSAQQFSDYHSELNMSSLELGDSALYFCASSFRGLAGVENEQFFGPGTRLTVL.

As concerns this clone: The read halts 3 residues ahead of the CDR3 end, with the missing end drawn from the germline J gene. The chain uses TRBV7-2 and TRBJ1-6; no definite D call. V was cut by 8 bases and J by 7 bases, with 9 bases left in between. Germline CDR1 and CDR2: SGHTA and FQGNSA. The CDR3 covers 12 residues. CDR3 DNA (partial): TGTGCCAGCTGCAATCAGAATTCACCC. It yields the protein CASCNQNSP. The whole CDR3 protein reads CASCNQNSPLHF.

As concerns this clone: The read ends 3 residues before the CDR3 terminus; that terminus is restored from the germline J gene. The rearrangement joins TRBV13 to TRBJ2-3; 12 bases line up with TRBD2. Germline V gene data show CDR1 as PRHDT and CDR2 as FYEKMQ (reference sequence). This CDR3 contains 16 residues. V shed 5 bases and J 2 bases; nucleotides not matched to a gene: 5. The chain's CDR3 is CASSPRTSGDTDTQYF. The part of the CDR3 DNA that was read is TGTGCCAGCAGCCCCAGGACTAGCGGGGACACAGATACG.

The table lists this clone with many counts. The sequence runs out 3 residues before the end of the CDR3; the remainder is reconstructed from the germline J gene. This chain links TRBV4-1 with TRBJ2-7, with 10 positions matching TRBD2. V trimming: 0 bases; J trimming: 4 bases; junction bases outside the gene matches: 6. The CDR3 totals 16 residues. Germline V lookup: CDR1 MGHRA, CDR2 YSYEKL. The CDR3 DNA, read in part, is TGCGCCAGCAGCCAAGAGAAGCGGGAGGGGATTTACGAG. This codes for CASSQEKREGIYE. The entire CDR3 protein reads CASSQEKREGIYEQYF.

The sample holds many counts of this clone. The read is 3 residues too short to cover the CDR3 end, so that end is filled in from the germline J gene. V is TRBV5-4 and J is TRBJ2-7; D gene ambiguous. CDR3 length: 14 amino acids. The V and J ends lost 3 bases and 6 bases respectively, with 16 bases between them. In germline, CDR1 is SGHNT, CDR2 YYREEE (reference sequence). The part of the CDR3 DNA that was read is TGTGCCAGCAGCTCAAGTACGACGGCAGGCGAG. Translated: CASSSSTTAGE. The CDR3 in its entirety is CASSSSTTAGEQYF. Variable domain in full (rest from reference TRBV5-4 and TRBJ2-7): ETGVTQSPTHLIKTRGQQVTLRCSSQSGHNTVSWYQQALGQGPQFIFQYYREEENGRGNFPPRFSGLQFPNYSSELNVNALELDDSALYLCASSSSTTAGEQYFGPGTRLTVT.

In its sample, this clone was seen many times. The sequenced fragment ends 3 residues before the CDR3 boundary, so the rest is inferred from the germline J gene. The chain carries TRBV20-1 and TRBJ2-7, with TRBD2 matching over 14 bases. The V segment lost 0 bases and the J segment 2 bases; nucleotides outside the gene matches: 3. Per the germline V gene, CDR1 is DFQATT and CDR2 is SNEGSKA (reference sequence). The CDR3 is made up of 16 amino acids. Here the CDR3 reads CSARDGTSGGPYEQYF. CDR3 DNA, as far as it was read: TGCAGTGCTAGAGATGGGACTAGCGGGGGACCCTACGAG.

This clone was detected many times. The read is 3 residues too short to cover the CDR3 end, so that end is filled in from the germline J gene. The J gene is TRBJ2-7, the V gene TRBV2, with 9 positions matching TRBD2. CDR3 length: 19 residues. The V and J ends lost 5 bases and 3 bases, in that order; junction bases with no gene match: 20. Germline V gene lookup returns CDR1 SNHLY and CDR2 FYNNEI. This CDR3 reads CASSPPPTSGPGSLYEQYF. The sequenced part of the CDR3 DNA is TGTGCCAGCAGTCCTCCTCCGACTAGCGGTCCTGGGTCACTCTACGAG.

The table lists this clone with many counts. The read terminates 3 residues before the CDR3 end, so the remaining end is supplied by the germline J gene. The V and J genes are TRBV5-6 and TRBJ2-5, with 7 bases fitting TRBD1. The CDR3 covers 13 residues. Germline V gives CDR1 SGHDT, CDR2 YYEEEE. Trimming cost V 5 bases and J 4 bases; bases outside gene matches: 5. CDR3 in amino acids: CASRETGTETQYF. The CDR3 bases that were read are TGTGCCAGCAGAGAGACAGGGACAGAGACC.

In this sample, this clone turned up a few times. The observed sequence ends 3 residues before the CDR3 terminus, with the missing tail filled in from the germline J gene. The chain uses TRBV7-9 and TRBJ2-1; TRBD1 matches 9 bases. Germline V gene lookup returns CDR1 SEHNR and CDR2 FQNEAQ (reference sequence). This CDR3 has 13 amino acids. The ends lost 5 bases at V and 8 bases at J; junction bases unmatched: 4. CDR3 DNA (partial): TGTGCCAGCAGCCCGCGGACAGGGGATGAG. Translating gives CASSPRTGDE. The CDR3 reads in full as CASSPRTGDEQFF.

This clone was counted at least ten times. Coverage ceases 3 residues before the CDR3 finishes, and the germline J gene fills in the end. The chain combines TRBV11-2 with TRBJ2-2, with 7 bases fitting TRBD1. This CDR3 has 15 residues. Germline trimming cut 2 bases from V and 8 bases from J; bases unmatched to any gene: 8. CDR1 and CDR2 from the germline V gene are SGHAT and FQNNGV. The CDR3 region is CASSLQTGVGGELFF. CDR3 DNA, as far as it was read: TGTGCCAGCAGCTTACAAACAGGGGTTGGAGGGGAG.

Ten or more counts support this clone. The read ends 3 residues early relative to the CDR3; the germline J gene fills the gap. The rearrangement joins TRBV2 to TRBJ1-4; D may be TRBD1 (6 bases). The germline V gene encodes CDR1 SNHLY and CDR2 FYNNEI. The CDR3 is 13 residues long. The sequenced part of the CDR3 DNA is TGTGCCAGCTCCGGGCAGAGGCAGGGGAAA. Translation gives CASSGQRQGK. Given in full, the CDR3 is CASSGQRQGKLFF.

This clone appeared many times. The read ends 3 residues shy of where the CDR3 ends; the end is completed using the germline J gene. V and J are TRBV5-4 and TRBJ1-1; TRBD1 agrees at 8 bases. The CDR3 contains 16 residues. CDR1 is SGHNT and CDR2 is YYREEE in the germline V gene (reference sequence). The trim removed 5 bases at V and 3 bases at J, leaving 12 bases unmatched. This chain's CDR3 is CASRDDTGGVHTEAFF. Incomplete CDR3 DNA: TGTGCCAGCAGGGACGATACAGGGGGTGTGCACACTGAA.

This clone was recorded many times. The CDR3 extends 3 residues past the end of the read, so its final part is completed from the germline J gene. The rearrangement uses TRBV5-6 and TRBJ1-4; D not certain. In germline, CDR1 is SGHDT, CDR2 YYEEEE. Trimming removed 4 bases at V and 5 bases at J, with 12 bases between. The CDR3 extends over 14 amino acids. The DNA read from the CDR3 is TGTGCCAGCAGCGTTGCGGCATTCAATGAAAAA. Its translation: CASSVAAFNEK. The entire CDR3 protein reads CASSVAAFNEKLFF.

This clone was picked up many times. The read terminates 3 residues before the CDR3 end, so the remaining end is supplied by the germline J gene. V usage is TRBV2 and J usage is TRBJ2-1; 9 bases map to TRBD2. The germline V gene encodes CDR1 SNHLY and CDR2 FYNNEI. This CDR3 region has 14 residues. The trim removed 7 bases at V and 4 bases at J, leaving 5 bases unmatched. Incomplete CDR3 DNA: TGTGCCAGCAAGGGCGGGAGGGGGTACAATGAG. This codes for CASKGGRGYNE. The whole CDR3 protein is CASKGGRGYNEQFF. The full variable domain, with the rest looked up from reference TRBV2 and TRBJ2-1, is EPEVTQTPSHQVTQMGQEVILRCVPISNHLYFYWYRQILGQKVEFLVSFYNNEISEKSEIFDDQFSVERPDGSNFTLKIRSTKLEDSAMYFCASKGGRGYNEQFFGPGTRLTVL.

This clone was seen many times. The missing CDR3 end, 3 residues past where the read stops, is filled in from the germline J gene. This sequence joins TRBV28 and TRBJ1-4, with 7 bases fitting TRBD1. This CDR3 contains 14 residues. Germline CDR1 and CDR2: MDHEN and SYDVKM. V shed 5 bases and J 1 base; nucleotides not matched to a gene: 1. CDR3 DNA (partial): TGTGCCAGCAGTAACAGGGGAACTAATGAAAAA. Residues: CASSNRGTNEK. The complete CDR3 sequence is CASSNRGTNEKLFF.

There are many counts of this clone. CDR3 DNA, as far as it was read: TGTGCCAGCAGAGAGGGGCATTCTGGGGCCAACGTC. Protein sequence: CASREGHSGANV. The CDR3, in full, reads CASREGHSGANVLTF. This chain connects TRBV2 to TRBJ2-6; TRBD1 or TRBD2 may be the D gene (5 bases each). The read ends 3 residues early relative to the CDR3; the germline J gene fills the gap. The CDR3 spans 15 residues. From germline, CDR1 is SNHLY and CDR2 FYNNEI. V lost 6 bases and J lost 1, with 10 bases in between.

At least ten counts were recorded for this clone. The DNA read from the CDR3 is TGCAGTGCCCGAAAACGAGGGGAGGGGGGCAATCAGCCC. It codes for CSARKRGEGGNQP. The complete CDR3 sequence is CSARKRGEGGNQPQHF. The V call is TRBV20-1, the J call TRBJ1-5; possibly TRBD1 for D (6 bases). Coverage ceases 3 residues before the CDR3 finishes, and the germline J gene fills in the end. Trimming took off 6 bases at V and 2 bases at J, with 20 bases between the two ends. Looked up from germline, CDR1 is DFQATT and CDR2 is SNEGSKA (reference sequence). The CDR3 is made up of 16 amino acids.

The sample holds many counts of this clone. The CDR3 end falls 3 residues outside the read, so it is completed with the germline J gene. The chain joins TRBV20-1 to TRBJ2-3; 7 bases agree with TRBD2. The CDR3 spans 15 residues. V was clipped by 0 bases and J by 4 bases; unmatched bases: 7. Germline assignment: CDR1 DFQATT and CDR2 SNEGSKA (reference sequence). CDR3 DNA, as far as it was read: TGCAGTGCTAGAGATTACGGCGGGAGAGCAGATACG. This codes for CSARDYGGRADT. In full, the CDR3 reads CSARDYGGRADTQYF.